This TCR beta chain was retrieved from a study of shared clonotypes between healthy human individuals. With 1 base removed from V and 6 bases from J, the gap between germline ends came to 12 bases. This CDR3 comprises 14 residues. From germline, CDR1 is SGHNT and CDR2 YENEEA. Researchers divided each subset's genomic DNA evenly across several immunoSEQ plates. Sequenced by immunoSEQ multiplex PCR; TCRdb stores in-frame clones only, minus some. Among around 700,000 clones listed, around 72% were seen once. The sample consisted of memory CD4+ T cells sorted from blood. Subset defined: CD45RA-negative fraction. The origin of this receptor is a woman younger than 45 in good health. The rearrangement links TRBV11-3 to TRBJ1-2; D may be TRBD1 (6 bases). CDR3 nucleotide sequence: TGTGCCAGCAGCTTAGTCCCGGGGGCGCATGGCTACACCTTC. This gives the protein CASSLVPGAHGYTF.